These 2 T cell receptor beta chains came from one sample sequenced in a study of CXCR3-negative and CXCR3-positive naive CD8 T cells. General observations from the study: CXCR3-negative naive cells had less hydrophobic TRB CDR3s than did CXCR3-positive naive cells.

Antigens of these TCRs are unknown. TRB cDNA libraries were made by UMI-labeled 5' RACE. TCRdb re-called the 5' RACE reads and gives one entry per CDR3 protein, without DNA. The sample table sets out some 140,000 distinct CDR3 sequences. The material sequenced was naive CXCR3+ CD8+ T cells from blood. The subset here: CD45RO-CCR7+CD27+CD95- naive CD8+ T cells expressing CXCR3 (TNR3+). The receptors originated from a human donor in good health. Some clones in this sample may be carry-over from other donors' samples.

The J gene is TRBJ2-1, the V gene TRBV12-3 or TRBV12-4; TCRdb gives TRBD2 as the D gene, but with no DNA this cannot be confirmed. The CDR3 consists of 14 residues. CDR3 loop: CASSWSSGTGEQFF.

This chain connects TRBV9 to TRBJ2-1; without DNA, the TCRdb call of TRBD2 cannot be checked. The germline V gene has CDR1 SGDLS and CDR2 YYNGEE. CDR3 size: 15 residues. The CDR3 protein is CASSVVSGSTNEQFF.